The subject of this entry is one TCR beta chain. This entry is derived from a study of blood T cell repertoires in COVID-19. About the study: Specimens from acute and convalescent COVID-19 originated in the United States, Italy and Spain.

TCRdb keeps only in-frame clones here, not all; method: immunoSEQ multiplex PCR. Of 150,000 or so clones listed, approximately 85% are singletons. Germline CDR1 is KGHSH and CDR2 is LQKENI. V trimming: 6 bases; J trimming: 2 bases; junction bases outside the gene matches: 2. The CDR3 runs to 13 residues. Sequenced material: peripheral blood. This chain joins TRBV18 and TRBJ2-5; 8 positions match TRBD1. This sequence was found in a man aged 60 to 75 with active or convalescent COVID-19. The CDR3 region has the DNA TGTGCCAGCTCGAGACAGGGGCAAGAGACCCAGTACTTC. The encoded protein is CASSRQGQETQYF.